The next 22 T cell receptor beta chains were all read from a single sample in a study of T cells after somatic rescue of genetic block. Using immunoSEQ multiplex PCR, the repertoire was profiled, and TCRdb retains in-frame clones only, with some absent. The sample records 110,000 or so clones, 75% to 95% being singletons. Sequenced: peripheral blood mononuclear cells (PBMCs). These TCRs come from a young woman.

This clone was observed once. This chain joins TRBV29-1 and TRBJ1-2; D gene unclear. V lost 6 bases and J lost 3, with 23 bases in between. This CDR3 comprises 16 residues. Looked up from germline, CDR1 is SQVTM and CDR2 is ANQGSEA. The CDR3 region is CSVLGQVPSWDYGYTF. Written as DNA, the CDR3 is TGCAGCGTCTTAGGGCAGGTGCCTAGCTGGGACTATGGCTACACCTTC.

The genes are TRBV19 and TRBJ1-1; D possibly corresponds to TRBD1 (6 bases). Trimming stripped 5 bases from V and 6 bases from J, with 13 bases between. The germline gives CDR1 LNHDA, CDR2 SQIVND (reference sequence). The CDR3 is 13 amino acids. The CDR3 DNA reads TGTGCCAGTAGTCAGGGGCTGGACTCTGAAGCTTTCTTT. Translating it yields CASSQGLDSEAFF.

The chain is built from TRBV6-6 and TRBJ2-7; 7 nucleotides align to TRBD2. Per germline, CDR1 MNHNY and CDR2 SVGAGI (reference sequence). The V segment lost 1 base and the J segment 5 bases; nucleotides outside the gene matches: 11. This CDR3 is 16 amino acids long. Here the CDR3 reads CASSYWPGAGNDEQYF. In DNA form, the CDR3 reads TGTGCCAGCAGTTACTGGCCCGGAGCGGGGAACGACGAGCAGTACTTC.

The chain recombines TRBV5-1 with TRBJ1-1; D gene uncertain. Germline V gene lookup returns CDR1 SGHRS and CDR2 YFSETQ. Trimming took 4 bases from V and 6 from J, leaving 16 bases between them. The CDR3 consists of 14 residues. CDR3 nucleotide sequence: TGCGCCAGCAGCCCCAGGCAGGTTATGGCTGAAGCTTTCTTT. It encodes CASSPRQVMAEAFF. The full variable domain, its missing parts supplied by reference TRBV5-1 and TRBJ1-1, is KAGVTQTPRYLIKTRGQQVTLSCSPISGHRSVSWYQQTPGQGLQFLFEYFSETQRNKGNFPGRFSGRQFSNSRSEMNVSTLELGDSALYLCASSPRQVMAEAFFGQGTRLTVV.

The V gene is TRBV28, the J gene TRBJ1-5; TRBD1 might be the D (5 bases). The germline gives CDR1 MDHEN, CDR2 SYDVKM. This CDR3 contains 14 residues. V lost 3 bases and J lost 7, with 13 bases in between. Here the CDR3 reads CASSLGGRGQPQHF. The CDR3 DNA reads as TGTGCCAGCAGTTTGGGAGGACGGGGGCAGCCCCAGCATTTT.

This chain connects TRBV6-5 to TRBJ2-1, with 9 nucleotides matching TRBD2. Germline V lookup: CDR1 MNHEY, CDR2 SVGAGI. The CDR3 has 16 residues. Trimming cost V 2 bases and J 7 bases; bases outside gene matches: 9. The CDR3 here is CASSYGLAGSRNEQFF. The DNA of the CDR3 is TGTGCCAGCAGTTACGGTCTAGCGGGGTCGAGGAATGAGCAGTTCTTC.

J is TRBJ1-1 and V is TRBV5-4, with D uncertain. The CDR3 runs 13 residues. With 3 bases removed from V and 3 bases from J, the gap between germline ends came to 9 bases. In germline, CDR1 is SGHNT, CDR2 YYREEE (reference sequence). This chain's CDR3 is CASSSGEDTEAFF. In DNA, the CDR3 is TGTGCCAGCAGCTCCGGAGAGGACACTGAAGCTTTCTTT.

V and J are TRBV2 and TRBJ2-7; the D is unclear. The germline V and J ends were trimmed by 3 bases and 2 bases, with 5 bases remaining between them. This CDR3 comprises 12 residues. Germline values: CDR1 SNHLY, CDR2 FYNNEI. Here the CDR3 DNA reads TGTGCCAGCAGTGAGAAGACCTACGAGCAGTACTTC. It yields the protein CASSEKTYEQYF.

CDR3 sequence (DNA): TGCGCCTCCCGGAGACTAGCGGGGGAGACAGATACGCAGTATTTT. It specifies CASRRLAGETDTQYF. V gene TRBV5-1 combines with J gene TRBJ2-3, with 12 bases lining up with TRBD2. Looked up from germline, CDR1 is SGHRS and CDR2 is YFSETQ. Germline trimming cut 10 bases from V and 3 bases from J; bases unmatched to any gene: 9. There are 15 residues in the CDR3.

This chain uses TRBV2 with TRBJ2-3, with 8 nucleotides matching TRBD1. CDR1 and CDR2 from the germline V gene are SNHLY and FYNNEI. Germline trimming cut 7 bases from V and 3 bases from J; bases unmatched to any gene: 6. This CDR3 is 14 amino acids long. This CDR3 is CASIPDRATDTQYF. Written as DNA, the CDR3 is TGTGCCAGCATTCCGGACAGGGCAACAGATACGCAGTATTTT.

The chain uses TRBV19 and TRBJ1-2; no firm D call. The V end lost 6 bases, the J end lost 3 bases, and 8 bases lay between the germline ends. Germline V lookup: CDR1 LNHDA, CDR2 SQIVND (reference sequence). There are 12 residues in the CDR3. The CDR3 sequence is CASRIGDYGYTF. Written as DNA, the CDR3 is TGTGCCAGTAGGATTGGAGACTATGGCTACACCTTC.

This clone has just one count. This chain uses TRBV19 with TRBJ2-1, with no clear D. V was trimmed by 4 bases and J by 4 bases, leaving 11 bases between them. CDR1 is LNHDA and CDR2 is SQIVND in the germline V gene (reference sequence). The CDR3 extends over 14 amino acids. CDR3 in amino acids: CASSSSPSYNEQFF. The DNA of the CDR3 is TGTGCCAGTAGTAGTAGCCCTTCATACAATGAGCAGTTCTTC.

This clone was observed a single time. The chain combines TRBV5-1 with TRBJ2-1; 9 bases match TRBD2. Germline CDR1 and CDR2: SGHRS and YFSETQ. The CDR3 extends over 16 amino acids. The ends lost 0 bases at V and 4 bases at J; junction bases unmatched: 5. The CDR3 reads CASSLEGLAYYNEQFF. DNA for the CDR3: TGCGCCAGCAGCTTGGAGGGACTAGCTTATTACAATGAGCAGTTCTTC.

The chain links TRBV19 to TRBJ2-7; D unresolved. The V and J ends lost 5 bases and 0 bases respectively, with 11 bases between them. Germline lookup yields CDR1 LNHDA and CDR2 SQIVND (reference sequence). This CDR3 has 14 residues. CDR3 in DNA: TGTGCCAGTAGTCCGCAGGCCGGCTCCTACGAGCAGTACTTC. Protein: CASSPQAGSYEQYF.

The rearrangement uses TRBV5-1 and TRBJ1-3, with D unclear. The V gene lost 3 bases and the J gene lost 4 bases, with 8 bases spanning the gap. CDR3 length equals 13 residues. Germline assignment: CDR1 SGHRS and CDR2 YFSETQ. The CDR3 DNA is TGCGCCAGCAGCTCATCGAACGGAAACACCATATATTTT. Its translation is CASSSSNGNTIYF.

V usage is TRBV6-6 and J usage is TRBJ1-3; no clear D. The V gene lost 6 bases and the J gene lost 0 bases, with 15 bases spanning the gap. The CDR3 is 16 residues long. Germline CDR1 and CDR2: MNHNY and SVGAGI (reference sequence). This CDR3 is CASSVRQKSSGNTIYF. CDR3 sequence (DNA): TGTGCCAGCAGCGTACGGCAGAAAAGCTCTGGAAACACCATATATTTT.

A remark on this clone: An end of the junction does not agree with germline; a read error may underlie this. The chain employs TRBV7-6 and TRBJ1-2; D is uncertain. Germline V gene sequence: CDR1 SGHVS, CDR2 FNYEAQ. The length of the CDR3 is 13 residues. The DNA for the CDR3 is TGTGCCAGCAGCTTAGATAGGCAGGTAGGCCTCTCCTTC. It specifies CASSLDRQVGLSF.

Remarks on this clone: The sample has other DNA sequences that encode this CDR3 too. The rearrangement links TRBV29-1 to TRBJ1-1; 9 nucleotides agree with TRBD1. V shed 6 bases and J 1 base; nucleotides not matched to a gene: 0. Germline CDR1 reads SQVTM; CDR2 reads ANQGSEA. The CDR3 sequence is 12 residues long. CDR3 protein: CSVGQGNTEAFF. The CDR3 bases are TGCAGCGTGGGACAGGGGAACACTGAAGCTTTCTTT.

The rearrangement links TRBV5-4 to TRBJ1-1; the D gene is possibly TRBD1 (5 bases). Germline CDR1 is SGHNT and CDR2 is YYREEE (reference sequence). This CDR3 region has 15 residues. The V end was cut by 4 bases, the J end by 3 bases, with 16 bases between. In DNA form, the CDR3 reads TGTGCCAGCAGCCAGACCGGGGGAAGGGACACTGAAGCTTTCTTT. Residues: CASSQTGGRDTEAFF.

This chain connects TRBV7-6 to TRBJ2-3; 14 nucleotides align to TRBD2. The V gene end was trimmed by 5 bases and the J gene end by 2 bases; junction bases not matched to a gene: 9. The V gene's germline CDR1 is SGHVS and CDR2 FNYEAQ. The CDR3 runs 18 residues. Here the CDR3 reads CASSPGLAGGSLTDTQYF. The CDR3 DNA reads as TGTGCCAGCAGCCCCGGACTAGCGGGGGGTTCCCTCACAGATACGCAGTATTTT.

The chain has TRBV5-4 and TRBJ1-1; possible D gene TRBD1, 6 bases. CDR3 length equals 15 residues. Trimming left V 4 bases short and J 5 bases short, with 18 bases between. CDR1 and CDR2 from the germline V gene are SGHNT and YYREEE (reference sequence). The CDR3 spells CASSPYTGTSTEAFF. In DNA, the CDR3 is TGTGCCAGCAGCCCCTATACCGGGACAAGTACTGAAGCTTTCTTT.

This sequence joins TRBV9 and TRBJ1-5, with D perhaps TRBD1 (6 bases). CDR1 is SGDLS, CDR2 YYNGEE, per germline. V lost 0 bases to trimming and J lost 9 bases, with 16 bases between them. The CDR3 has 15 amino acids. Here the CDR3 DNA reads TGTGCCAGCAGCGTAGAAGCAGGGGTAGGTTCGCCCCAGCATTTT. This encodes CASSVEAGVGSPQHF.